What follows are 13 T cell receptor beta chains derived from one specimen sequenced in a study of beta chain features in type 1 diabetes. Isolated RNA was reverse transcribed in full, so expressed TCRB transcripts were sequenced. Here immunoSEQ multiplex PCR was the method, and the copy in TCRdb shows in-frame clones only, minus some. Counted here are some 220,000 clones, roughly a tenth occurring once; the ten biggest clones make up over 1%. The specimen was central memory CD4+ T cells from blood. The receptors shown here come from a man aged 18 to 29 in good health.

V usage is TRBV5-1 and J usage is TRBJ2-7; tentatively, D is TRBD2 (6 bases). CDR1 and CDR2 from the germline V gene are SGHRS and YFSETQ. V was trimmed by 1 base and J by 1 base, leaving 12 bases between them. The CDR3 totals 15 residues. The CDR3: CASSLYRGESYEQYF. CDR3 coding DNA: TGCGCCAGCAGCTTGTATCGCGGGGAGTCCTACGAGCAGTACTTC.

This clone was picked up a small number of times. The rearrangement uses TRBV7-2 and TRBJ1-4, with 10 bases identical to TRBD1. The germline V gene has CDR1 SGHTA and CDR2 FQGNSA. This CDR3 region has 15 residues. The ends lost 1 base at V and 8 bases at J; junction bases unmatched: 4. CDR3 coding DNA: TGTGCCAGCAGCTTAGTTGGGACAGGGGAAGAAAAACTGTTTTTT. Amino acids: CASSLVGTGEEKLFF.

This clone is medium-sized. The sample contains more than one DNA sequence encoding this CDR3. The chain combines TRBV9 with TRBJ2-1; TRBD2 agrees at 8 bases. This CDR3 is 15 amino acids long. J was trimmed by 0 bases and V by 6 bases; bases with no gene match: 5. The germline CDR1 and CDR2 sequences are SGDLS and YYNGEE. The chain's CDR3 is CASTSSGSSYNEQFF. DNA of the CDR3: TGTGCCAGCACCTCCAGCGGGAGCTCCTACAATGAGCAGTTCTTC.

The chain uses TRBV7-2 and TRBJ2-5; no firm D call. This CDR3 has 13 residues. V was cut by 6 bases and J by 4 bases, with 12 bases left in between. CDR1 is SGHTA, CDR2 FQGNSA, per germline. CDR3 protein: CASSQDILETQYF. For the CDR3, the DNA is TGTGCCAGCAGTCAAGACATCCTAGAGACCCAGTACTTC.

This clone showed up just a few times. The chain is built from TRBV10-3 and TRBJ2-3; no reliable D call. CDR1 and CDR2 from the germline V gene are ENHRY and SYGVKD. Deletions cut 3 bases from V and 0 bases from J, with 10 bases between. This CDR3 has 15 residues. The CDR3, as DNA: TGTGCCATCAGTGATGGTAGCCGGAGCACAGATACGCAGTATTTT. Translating gives CAISDGSRSTDTQYF.

The sample holds a few counts of this clone. The rearrangement joins TRBV30 to TRBJ1-1; 7 positions agree with TRBD1. Per germline, CDR1 GTSNPN and CDR2 SVGIG (reference sequence). The V and J ends lost 0 bases and 3 bases, in that order; junction bases with no gene match: 4. The CDR3 loop spans 14 amino acids. CDR3 DNA sequence: TGTGCCTGGAGTGTAGGCGACAGGGACACTGAAGCTTTCTTT. This gives the protein CAWSVGDRDTEAFF.

This clone was observed many times. This sequence joins TRBV27 and TRBJ2-5; D perhaps matches TRBD2 (7 bases). The CDR3 has 14 residues. Deletions cut 8 bases from V and 4 bases from J, with 17 bases between. The germline V gene encodes CDR1 MNHEY and CDR2 SMNVEV (reference sequence). The CDR3 reads CASGGARVGETQYF. The DNA for the CDR3 is TGTGCCAGCGGGGGGGCACGCGTGGGAGAGACCCAGTACTTC.

At least ten counts were recorded for this clone. This chain links TRBV2 with TRBJ1-5; D not certain. The length of the CDR3 is 15 residues. CDR1 SNHLY and CDR2 FYNNEI come from the germline V gene. V lost 4 bases, J lost 4 bases, and 14 bases lay in between. CDR3 bases: TGTGCCAGCAGTGCCAGGACGGAAAGGAATCAGCCCCAGCATTTT. This sequence encodes CASSARTERNQPQHF.

This clone showed up many times. The chain joins TRBV7-9 to TRBJ1-5; 7 nucleotides agree with TRBD1. The CDR3 extends over 16 amino acids. The V gene end was trimmed by 1 base and the J gene end by 6 bases; junction bases not matched to a gene: 9. The V gene's germline CDR1 is SEHNR and CDR2 FQNEAQ (reference sequence). The CDR3 nucleotides are TGTGCCAGCAGCTTAGACCCTGGACAGGCAACTCAGCCCCAGCATTTT. Translated: CASSLDPGQATQPQHF. The whole variable domain, remainder taken from reference TRBV7-9 and TRBJ1-5, is DTGVSQNPRHKITKRGQNVTFRCDPISEHNRLYWYRQTLGQGPEFLTYFQNEAQLEKSRLLSDRFSAERPKGSFSTLEIQRTEQGDSAMYLCASSLDPGQATQPQHFGDGTRLSIL.

This clone occurred a few times. The chain carries TRBV5-1 and TRBJ2-5; D possibly corresponds to TRBD2 (5 bases). The V gene lost 4 bases and the J gene lost 5 bases, with 18 bases spanning the gap. This CDR3 is 15 amino acids long. Germline assignment: CDR1 SGHRS and CDR2 YFSETQ. This CDR3 is CASSPWETDQETQYF. The CDR3 coding sequence is TGCGCCAGCAGCCCCTGGGAGACCGATCAGGAGACCCAGTACTTC.

This clone was counted a few times. The rearrangement links TRBV7-9 to TRBJ2-7, with no clear D. This CDR3 region has 13 residues. Germline assignment: CDR1 SEHNR and CDR2 FQNEAQ (reference sequence). V lost 3 bases and J lost 9, with 15 bases in between. In nucleotides, the CDR3 is TGTGCCAGCAGCTTCGTCAGCGACTTAGGGCAGTACTTC. This translates into CASSFVSDLGQYF.

This clone was found a few times. DNA of the CDR3: TGTGCCTGGAGATCCGGGAGCAGCAATCAGCCCCAGCATTTT. This codes for CAWRSGSSNQPQHF. The chain combines TRBV30 with TRBJ1-5, with D unclear. This CDR3 spans 14 amino acids. Trimming removed 3 bases at V and 1 base at J, with 10 bases between. Germline V CDR1 and CDR2: GTSNPN, SVGIG (reference sequence).

CDR3 in amino acids: CASSQTSGPGETQYF. The CDR3 DNA reads TGCGCCAGCAGCCAGACTAGCGGACCAGGGGAGACCCAGTACTTC. The genes are TRBV4-1 and TRBJ2-5; TRBD2 matches 9 bases. The V gene's germline CDR1 is MGHRA and CDR2 YSYEKL. V lost 3 bases, J lost 5 bases, and 7 bases stayed unmatched. The CDR3 is 15 amino acids.